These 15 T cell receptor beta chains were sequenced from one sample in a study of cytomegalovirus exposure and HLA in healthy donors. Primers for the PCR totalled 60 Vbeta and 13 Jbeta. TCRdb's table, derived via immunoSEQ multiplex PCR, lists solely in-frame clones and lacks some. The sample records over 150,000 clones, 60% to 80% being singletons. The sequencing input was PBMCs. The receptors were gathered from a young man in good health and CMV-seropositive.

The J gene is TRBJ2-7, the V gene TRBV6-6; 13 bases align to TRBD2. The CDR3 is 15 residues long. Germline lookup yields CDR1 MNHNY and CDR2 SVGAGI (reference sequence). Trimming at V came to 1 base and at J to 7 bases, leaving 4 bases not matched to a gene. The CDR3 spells CASSYFGLAGDEQYF. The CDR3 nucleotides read TGTGCCAGCAGTTACTTCGGACTAGCGGGAGATGAGCAGTACTTC.

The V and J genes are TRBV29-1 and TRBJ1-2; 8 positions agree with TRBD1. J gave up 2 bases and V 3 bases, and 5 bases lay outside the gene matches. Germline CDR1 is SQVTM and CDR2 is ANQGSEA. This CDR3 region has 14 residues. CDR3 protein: CSVDSRGLNYGYTF. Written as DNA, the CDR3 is TGCAGCGTTGACTCCAGGGGGCTAAACTATGGCTACACCTTC.

CDR3 protein: CASSVGAPGQVDWDSPLHF. The DNA of the CDR3 is TGTGCCAGCAGCGTGGGGGCCCCGGGACAGGTCGATTGGGACTCACCCCTCCACTTT. This sequence joins TRBV9 and TRBJ1-6, with TRBD1 matching 8 bases. Germline CDR1 and CDR2: SGDLS and YYNGEE. The CDR3 spans 19 residues. J lost 10 bases, V lost 2 bases, and 20 bases had no gene match. Filled out from reference TRBV9 and TRBJ1-6, the complete variable domain reads DSGVTQTPKHLITATGQRVTLRCSPRSGDLSVYWYQQSLDQGLQFLIQYYNGEERAKGNILERFSAQQFPDLHSELNLSSLELGDSALYFCASSVGAPGQVDWDSPLHFGNGTRLTVT.

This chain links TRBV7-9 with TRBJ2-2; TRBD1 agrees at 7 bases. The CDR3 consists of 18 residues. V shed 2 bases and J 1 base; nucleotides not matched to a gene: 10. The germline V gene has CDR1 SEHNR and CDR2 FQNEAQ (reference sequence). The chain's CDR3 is CASSLWVTGVENTGELFF. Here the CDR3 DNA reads TGTGCCAGCAGCTTATGGGTCACAGGGGTAGAGAACACCGGGGAGCTGTTTTTT.

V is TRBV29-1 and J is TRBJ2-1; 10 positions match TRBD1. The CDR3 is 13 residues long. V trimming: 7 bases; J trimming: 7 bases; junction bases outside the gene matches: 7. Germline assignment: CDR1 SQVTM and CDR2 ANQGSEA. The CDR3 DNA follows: TGCAGCGCAGTTGACAGGGGGCAGAATGAGCAGTTCTTC. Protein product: CSAVDRGQNEQFF.

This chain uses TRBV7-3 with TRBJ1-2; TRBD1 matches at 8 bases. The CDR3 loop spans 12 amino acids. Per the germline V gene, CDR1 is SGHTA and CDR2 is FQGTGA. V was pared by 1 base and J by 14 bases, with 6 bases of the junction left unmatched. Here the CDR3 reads CASSLIQGAKTF. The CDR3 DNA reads TGTGCCAGCAGCTTAATTCAGGGGGCAAAAACCTTC.

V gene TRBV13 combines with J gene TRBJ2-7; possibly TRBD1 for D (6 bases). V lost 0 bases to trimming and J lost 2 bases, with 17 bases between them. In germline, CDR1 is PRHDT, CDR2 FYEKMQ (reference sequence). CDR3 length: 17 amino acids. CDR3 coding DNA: TGTGCCAGCAGCTTAGGCTCGAGGCAGCAGGGGACCTACGAGCAGTACTTC. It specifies CASSLGSRQQGTYEQYF.

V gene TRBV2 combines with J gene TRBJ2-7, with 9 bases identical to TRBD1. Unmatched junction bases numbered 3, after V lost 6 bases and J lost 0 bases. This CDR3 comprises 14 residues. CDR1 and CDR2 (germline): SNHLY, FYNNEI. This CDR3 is CASSRTGDSYEQYF. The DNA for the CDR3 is TGTGCCAGCAGCCGGACAGGGGACTCCTACGAGCAGTACTTC.

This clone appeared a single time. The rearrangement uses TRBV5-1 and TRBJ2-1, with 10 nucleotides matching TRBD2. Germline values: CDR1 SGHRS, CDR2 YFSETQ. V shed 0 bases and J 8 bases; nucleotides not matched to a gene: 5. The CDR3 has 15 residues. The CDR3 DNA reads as TGCGCCAGCAGCTTGGAACTAGCGGGGAGGCATGAGCAGTTCTTC. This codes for CASSLELAGRHEQFF.

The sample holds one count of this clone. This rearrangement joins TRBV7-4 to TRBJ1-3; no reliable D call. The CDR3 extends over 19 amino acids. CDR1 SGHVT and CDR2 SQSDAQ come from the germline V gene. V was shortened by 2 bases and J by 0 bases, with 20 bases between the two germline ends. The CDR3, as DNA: TGTGCCAGCAGCTTACCATCTGAGCGGCGCCGGCCCTCTGGAAACACCATATATTTT. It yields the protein CASSLPSERRRPSGNTIYF. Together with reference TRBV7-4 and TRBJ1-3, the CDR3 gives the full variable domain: GAGVSQSPRYKVAKRGRDVALRCDSISGHVTLYWYRQTLGQGSEVLTYSQSDAQRDKSGRPSGRFSAERPERSVSTLKIQRTEQGDSAVYLCASSLPSERRRPSGNTIYFGEGSWLTVV.

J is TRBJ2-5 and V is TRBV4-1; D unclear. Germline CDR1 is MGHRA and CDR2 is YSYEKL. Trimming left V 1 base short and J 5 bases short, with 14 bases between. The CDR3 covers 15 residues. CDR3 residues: CASSQGVALGETQYF. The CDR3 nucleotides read TGCGCCAGCAGCCAAGGAGTAGCTTTAGGTGAGACCCAGTACTTC.

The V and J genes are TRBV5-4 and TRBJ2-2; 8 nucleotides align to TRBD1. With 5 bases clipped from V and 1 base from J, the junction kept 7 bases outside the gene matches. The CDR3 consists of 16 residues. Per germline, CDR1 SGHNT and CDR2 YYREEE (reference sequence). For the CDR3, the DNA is TGTGCCAGCAGTTTTGGTGGGACAGGGAACACCGGGGAGCTGTTTTTT. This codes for CASSFGGTGNTGELFF.

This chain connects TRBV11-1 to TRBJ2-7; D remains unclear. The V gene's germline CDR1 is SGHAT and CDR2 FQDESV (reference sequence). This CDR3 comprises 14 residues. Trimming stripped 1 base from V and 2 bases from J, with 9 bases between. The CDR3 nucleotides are TGTGCCAGCAGCTTAGGCTTCGGTGCCTACGAGCAGTACTTC. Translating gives CASSLGFGAYEQYF.

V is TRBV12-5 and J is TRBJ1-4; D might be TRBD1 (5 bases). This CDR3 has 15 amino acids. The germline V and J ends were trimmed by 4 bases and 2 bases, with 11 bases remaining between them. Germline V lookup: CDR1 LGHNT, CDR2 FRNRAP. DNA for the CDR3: TGTGCTAGTGGTTCGGCAGGGAGGACTAATGAAAAACTGTTTTTT. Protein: CASGSAGRTNEKLFF.

CDR3 in amino acids: CASSPYGGGQAFF. The DNA for the CDR3 is TGCGCCAGCAGCCCCTACGGGGGGGGTCAAGCTTTCTTT. The V gene is TRBV4-1, the J gene TRBJ1-1; tentatively, D is TRBD1 (5 bases). V lost 4 bases and J 9 bases, leaving 15 bases between the germline ends. CDR3 length: 13 residues. Germline V gene data show CDR1 as MGHRA and CDR2 as YSYEKL.